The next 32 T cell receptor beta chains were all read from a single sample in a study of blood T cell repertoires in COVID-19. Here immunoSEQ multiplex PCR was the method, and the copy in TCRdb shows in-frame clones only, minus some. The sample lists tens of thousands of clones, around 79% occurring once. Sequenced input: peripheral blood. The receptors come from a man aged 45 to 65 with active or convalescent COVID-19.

Here the CDR3 DNA reads TGTGCCAGCCAAAGAACCGATGGGGCTTATGGCTACACCTTC. Translated, it gives CASQRTDGAYGYTF. The V gene is TRBV19, the J gene TRBJ1-2, with D perhaps TRBD1 (5 bases). Germline V gene data show CDR1 as LNHDA and CDR2 as SQIVND (reference sequence). V was pared by 9 bases and J by 5 bases, with 19 bases between. The CDR3 is 14 amino acids.

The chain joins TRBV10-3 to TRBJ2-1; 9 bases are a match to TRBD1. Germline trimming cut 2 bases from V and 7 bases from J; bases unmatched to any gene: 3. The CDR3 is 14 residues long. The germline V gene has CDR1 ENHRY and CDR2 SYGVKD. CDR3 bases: TGTGCCATCAGTGAGGGACAGGGGAGAAATGAGCAGTTCTTC. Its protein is CAISEGQGRNEQFF.

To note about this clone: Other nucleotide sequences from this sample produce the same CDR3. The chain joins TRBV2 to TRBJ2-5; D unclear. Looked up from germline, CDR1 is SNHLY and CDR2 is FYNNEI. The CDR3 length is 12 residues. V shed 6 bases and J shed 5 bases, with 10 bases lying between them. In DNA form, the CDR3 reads TGTGCCAGCAGGGAGACCGGGGAGACCCAGTACTTC. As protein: CASRETGETQYF.

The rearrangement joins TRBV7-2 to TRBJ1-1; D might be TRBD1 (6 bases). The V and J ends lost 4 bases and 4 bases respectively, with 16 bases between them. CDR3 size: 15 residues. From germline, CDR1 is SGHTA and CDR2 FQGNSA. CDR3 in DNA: TGTGCCAGCAGCTCCGGCTCAGGGGTTTTCACTGAAGCTTTCTTT. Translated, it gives CASSSGSGVFTEAFF.

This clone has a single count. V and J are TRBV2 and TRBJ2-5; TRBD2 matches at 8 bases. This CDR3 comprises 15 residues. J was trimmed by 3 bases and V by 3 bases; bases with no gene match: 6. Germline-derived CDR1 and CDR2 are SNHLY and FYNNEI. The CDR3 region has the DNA TGTGCCAGCAGTGACGGCGGGGGGAGAGAAGAGACCCAGTACTTC. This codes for CASSDGGGREETQYF. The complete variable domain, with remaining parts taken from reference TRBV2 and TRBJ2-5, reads EPEVTQTPSHQVTQMGQEVILRCVPISNHLYFYWYRQILGQKVEFLVSFYNNEISEKSEIFDDQFSVERPDGSNFTLKIRSTKLEDSAMYFCASSDGGGREETQYFGPGTRLLVL.

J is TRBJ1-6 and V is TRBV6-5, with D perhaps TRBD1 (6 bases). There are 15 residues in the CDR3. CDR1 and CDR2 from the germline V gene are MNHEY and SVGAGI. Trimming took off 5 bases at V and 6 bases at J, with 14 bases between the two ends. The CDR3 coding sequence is TGTGCCAGCAGTCTGACCGGGACAAGTAATTCACCCCTCCACTTT. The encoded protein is CASSLTGTSNSPLHF.

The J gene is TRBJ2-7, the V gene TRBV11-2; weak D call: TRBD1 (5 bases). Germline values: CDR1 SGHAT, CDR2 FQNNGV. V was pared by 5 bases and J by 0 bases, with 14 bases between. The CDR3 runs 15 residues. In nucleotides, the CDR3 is TGTGCCAGCAGCCATGGGGCCCAGGACTCCTACGAGCAGTACTTC. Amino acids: CASSHGAQDSYEQYF.

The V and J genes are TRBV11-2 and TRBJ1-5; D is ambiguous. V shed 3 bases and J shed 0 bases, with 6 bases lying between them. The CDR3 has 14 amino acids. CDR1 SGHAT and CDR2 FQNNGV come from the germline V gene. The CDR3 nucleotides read TGTGCCAGCAGCTTGGACTATAGCAATCAGCCCCAGCATTTT. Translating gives CASSLDYSNQPQHF.

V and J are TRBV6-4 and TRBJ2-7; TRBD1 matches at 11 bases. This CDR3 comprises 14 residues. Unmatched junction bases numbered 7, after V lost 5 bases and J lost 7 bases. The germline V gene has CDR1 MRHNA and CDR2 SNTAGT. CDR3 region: CASSPGTGGLEQYF. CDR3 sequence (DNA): TGTGCCAGCAGTCCCGGGACAGGGGGTTTGGAGCAGTACTTC.

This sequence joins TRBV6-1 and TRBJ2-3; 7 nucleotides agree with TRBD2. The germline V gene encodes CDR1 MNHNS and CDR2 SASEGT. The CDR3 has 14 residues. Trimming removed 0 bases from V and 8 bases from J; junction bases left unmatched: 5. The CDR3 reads CASSEAGGDFTQYF. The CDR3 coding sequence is TGTGCCAGCAGTGAAGCTGGGGGGGATTTTACGCAGTATTTT.

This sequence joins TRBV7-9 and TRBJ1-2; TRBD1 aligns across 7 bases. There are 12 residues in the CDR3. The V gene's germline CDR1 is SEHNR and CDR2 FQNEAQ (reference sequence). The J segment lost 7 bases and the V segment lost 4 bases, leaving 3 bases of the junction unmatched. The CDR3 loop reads CASSSGGPGYTF. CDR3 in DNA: TGTGCCAGCAGCTCAGGGGGGCCTGGCTACACCTTC.

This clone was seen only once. DNA for the CDR3: TGTGCCAGCAAGCAGGCCGACTACGAGCAGTACTTC. Encoded protein: CASKQADYEQYF. The chain recombines TRBV2 with TRBJ2-7; no clear D. Germline V CDR1 and CDR2: SNHLY, FYNNEI. With 7 bases removed from V and 3 bases from J, the gap between germline ends came to 10 bases. The CDR3 totals 12 residues.

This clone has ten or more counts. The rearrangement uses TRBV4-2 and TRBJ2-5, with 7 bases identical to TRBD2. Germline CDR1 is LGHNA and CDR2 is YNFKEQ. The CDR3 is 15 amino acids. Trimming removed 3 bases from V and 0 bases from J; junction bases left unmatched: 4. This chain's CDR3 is CASSHQRGDQETQYF. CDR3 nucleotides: TGTGCCAGCAGCCACCAGCGGGGCGACCAAGAGACCCAGTACTTC.

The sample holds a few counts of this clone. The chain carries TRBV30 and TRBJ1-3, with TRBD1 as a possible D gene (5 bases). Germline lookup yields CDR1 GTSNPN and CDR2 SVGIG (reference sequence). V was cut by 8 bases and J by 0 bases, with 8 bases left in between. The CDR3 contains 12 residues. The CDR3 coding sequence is TGTGCCCTAGGGGACTCTGGAAACACCATATATTTT. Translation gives CALGDSGNTIYF.

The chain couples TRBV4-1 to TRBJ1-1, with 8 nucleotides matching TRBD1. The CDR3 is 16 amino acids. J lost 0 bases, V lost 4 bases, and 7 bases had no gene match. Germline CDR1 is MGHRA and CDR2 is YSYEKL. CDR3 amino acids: CASSPGTGTMNTEAFF. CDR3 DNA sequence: TGCGCCAGCAGCCCCGGGACAGGCACCATGAACACTGAAGCTTTCTTT.

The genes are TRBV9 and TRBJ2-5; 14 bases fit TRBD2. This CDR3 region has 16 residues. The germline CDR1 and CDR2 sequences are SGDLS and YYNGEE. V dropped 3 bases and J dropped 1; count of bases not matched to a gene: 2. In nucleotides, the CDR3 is TGTGCCAGCAGCGGAGGGACTAGCGGGGGCCAAGAGACCCAGTACTTC. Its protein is CASSGGTSGGQETQYF.

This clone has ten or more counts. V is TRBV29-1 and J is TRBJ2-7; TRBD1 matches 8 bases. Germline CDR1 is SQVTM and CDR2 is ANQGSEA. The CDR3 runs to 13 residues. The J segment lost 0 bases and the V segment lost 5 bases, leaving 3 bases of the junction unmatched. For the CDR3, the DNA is TGCAGCGTTCTGACAGGGGACTCCTACGAGCAGTACTTC. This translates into CSVLTGDSYEQYF.

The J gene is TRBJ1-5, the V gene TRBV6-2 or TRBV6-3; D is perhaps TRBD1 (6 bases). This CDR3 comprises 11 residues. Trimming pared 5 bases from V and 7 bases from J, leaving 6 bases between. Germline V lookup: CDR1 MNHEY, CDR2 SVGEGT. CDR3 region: CASSQGQPQHF. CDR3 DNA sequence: TGTGCCAGCAGTCAGGGGCAGCCCCAGCATTTT.

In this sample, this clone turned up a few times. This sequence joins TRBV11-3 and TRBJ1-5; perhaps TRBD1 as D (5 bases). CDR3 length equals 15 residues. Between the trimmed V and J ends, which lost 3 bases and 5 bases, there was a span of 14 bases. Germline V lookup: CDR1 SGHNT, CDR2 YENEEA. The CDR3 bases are TGTGCCAGCAGCTTTGGAACAGGTGAGGATCAGCCCCAGCATTTT. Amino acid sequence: CASSFGTGEDQPQHF.

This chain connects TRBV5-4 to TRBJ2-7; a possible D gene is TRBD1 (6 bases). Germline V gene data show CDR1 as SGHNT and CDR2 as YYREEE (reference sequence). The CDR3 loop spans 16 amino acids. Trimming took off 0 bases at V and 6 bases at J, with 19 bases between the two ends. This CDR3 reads CASSLAGASRTSEQYF. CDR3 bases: TGTGCCAGCAGCTTGGCAGGGGCCAGTCGTACGAGCGAGCAGTACTTC.

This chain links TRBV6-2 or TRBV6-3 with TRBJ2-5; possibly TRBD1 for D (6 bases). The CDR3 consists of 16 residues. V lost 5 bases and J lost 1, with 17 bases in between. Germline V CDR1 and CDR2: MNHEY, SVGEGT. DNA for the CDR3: TGTGCCAGCAGTGACCCCCCGGGACACCCCCAAGAGACCCAGTACTTC. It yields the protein CASSDPPGHPQETQYF.

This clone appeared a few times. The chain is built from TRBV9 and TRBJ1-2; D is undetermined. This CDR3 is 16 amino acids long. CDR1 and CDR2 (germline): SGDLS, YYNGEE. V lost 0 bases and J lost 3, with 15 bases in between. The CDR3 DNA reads TGTGCCAGCAGCGTAGATCCAGGTTTAATAGACTATGGCTACACCTTC. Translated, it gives CASSVDPGLIDYGYTF.

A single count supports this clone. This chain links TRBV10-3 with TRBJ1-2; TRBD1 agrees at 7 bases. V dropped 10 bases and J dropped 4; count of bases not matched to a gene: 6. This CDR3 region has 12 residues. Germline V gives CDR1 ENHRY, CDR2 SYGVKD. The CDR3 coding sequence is TGTGCCAGCGGGACAGACTTCTATGGCTACACCTTC. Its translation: CASGTDFYGYTF.

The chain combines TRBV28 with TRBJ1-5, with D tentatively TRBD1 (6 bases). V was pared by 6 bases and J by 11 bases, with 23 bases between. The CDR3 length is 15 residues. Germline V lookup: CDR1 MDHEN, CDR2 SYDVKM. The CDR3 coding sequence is TGTGCCAGCAGCTCAATCGGTCAGGGGCCCCCCGCCCAGCATTTT. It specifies CASSSIGQGPPAQHF. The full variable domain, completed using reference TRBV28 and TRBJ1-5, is DVKVTQSSRYLVKRTGEKVFLECVQDMDHENMFWYRQDPGLGLRLIYFSYDVKMKEKGDIPEGYSVSREKKERFSLILESASTNQTSMYLCASSSIGQGPPAQHFGDGTRLSIL.

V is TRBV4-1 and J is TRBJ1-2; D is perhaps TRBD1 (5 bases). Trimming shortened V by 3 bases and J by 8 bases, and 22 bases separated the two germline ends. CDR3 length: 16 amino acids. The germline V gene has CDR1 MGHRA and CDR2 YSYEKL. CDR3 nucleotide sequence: TGCGCCAGCAGCCACCTCTCCGCGGGGGAGTTTGGGGGCTACACCTTC. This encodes CASSHLSAGEFGGYTF.

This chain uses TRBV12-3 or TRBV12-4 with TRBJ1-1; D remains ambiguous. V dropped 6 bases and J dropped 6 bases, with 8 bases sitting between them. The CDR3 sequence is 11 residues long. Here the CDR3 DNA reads TGTGCCAGCAGCCCAGTGGCTGAAGCTTTCTTT. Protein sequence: CASSPVAEAFF.

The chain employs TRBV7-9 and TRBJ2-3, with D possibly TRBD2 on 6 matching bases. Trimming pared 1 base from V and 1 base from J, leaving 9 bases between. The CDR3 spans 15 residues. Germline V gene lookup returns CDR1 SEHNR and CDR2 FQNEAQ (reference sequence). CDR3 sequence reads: CASSLVSGGTDTQYF. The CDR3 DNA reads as TGTGCCAGCAGCTTAGTATCGGGGGGCACAGATACGCAGTATTTT.

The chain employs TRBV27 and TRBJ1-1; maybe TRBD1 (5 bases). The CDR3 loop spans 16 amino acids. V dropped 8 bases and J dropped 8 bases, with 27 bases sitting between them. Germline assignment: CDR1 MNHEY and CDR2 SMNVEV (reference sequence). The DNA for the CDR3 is TGTGCCAGCTCCGCGGGGGGGACCCTTATAAGGGAGGAAGCTTTCTTT. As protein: CASSAGGTLIREEAFF.

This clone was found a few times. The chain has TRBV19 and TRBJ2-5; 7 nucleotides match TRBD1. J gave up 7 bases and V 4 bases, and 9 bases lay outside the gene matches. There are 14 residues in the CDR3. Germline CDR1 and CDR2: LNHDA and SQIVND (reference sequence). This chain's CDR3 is CASSSPQDRRTQYF. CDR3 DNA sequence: TGTGCCAGTAGTAGCCCTCAGGACAGGAGGACCCAGTACTTC.

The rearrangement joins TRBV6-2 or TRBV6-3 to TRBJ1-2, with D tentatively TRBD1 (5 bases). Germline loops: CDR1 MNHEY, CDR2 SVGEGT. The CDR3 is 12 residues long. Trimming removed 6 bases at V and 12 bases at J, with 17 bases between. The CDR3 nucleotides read TGTGCCAGCAGCCTGATGGGGCGCGGGGACACCTTC. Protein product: CASSLMGRGDTF.

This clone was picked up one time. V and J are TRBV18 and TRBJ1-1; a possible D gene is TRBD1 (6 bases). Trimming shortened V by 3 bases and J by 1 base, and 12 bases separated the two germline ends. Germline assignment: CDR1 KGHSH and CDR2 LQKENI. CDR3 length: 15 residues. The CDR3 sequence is CASSPQPGENTEAFF. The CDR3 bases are TGTGCCAGCTCACCGCAACCAGGGGAGAACACTGAAGCTTTCTTT.

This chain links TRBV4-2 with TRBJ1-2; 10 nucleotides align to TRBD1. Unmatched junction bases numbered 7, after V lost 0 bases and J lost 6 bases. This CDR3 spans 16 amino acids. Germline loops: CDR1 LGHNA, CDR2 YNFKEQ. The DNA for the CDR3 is TGTGCCAGCAGCCAAGAAGGGGACAGGGGTTCTCATGGCTACACCTTC. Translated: CASSQEGDRGSHGYTF.